The clone carrying this T cell receptor beta chain was counted between two and nine times. This CDR3 has 16 amino acids. Germline trimming cut 4 bases from V and 7 bases from J; bases unmatched to any gene: 10. Germline V gives CDR1 SNHLY, CDR2 FYNNEI. This sample was included in a study of OX40 agonist ivuxolimab in advanced cancers. Generated by immunoSEQ multiplex PCR, the TCRdb table keeps only in-frame clones and is missing some. The sample yields about 80,000 clones, approximately 89% seen once. This specimen consisted of CD4+ or CD8+ T cells sorted from blood, obtained in a trial of the OX40 agonist ivuxolimab. The gene calls are TRBV2 and TRBJ2-1; 10 bases are a match to TRBD2. The clonotype originates from an adult with an advanced solid tumor such as melanoma, head and neck, liver or kidney cancer. The CDR3 sequence is CASSGGSGRGGNEQFF. DNA for the CDR3: TGTGCCAGCAGTGGGGGGAGCGGGAGGGGAGGTAATGAGCAGTTCTTC.